This T cell receptor (beta chain) emerged from a study of CD8+ T cells in alopecia areata. Study-level results: Greater clonality was observed in lesional scalp samples, especially alopecia totalis/universalis, versus normal scalp.

This clone was counted only a few times. Its antigen is currently unknown. Germline and genes here are mouse. The read gets to within 4 residues of the CDR3 end, and the germline J gene fills in the rest. Sorting used CD4, CD8alpha, NKG2D, NKG2ACE and other markers on pooled cutaneous lymph node cells. RNA, once extracted, was reverse transcribed into cDNA for use as the sequencing template. TCRdb's copy holds only in-frame clones and misses some; the assay was immunoSEQ multiplex PCR. The sample was found to contain around 300,000 clones, and every one recurs. V was pared by 0 bases and J by 2 bases, with 5 bases of the junction left unmatched. Germline values: CDR1 GKSSPN, CDR2 SITVG. The CDR3 covers 16 residues.

The sequence came from a C3H/HeJ mouse with alopecia areata. Strain MHC haplotype: H2-k. This chain joins TRBV31 and TRBJ2-4; 10 positions match TRBD2. The sequencing sample was made of CD4+ T cells sorted from a lymph node. The sequenced CDR3 bases are TGTGCCTGGAGTCTAGGGCTGGGGGGGCTTCAAAAC. Amino acids: CAWSLGLGGLQN. From start to end, the CDR3 is CAWSLGLGGLQNTLYF.